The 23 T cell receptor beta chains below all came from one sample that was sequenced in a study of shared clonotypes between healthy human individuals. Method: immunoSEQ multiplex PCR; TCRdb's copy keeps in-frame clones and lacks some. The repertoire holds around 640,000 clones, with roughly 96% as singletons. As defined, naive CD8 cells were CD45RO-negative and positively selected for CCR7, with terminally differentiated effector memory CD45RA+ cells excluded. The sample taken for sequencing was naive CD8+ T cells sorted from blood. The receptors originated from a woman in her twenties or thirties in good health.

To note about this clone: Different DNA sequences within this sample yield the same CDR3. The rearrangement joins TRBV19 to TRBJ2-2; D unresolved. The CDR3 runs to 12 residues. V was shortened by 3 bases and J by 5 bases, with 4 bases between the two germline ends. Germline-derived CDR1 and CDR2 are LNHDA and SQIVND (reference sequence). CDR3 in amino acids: CASSIGTGELFF. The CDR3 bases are TGTGCCAGTAGTATTGGGACCGGGGAGCTGTTTTTT.

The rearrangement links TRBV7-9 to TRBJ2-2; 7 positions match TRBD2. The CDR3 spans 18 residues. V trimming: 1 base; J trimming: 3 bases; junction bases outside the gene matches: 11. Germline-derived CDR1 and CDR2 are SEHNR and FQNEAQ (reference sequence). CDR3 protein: CASSLGNRGTTDTGELFF. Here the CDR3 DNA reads TGTGCCAGCAGCTTAGGTAACCGGGGGACTACCGACACCGGGGAGCTGTTTTTT.

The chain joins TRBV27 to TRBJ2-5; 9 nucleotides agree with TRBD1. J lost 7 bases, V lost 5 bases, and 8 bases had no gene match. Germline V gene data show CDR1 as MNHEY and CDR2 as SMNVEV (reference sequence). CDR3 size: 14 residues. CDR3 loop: CASSPGQGLGTQYF. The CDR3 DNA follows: TGTGCCAGCAGTCCGGGACAGGGCCTCGGGACCCAGTACTTC.

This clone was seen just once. CDR3 sequence reads: CASSLVREQFF. CDR3 DNA: TGTGCCAGCAGCTTAGTGAGGGAGCAGTTCTTC. This chain links TRBV7-9 with TRBJ2-1, with unresolved D. V gave up 1 base and J gave up 10 bases, with 5 bases separating them. Germline V gene data show CDR1 as SEHNR and CDR2 as FQNEAQ (reference sequence). The CDR3 sequence is 11 residues long.

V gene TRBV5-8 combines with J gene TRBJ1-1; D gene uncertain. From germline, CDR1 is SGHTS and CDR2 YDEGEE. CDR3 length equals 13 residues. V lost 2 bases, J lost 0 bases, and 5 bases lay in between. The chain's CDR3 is CASSFALNTEAFF. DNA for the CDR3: TGTGCCAGCAGCTTTGCCTTGAACACTGAAGCTTTCTTT. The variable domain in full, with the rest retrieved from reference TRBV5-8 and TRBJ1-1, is EAGVTQSPTHLIKTRGQQATLRCSPISGHTSVYWYQQALGLGLQFLLWYDEGEERNRGNFPPRFSGRQFPNYSSELNVNALELEDSALYLCASSFALNTEAFFGQGTRLTVV.

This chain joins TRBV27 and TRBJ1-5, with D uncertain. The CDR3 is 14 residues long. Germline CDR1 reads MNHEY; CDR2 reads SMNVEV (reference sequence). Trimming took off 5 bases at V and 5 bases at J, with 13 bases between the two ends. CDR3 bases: TGTGCCAGCAGTCTTACCGGGAGCTATCAGCCCCAGCATTTT. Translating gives CASSLTGSYQPQHF.

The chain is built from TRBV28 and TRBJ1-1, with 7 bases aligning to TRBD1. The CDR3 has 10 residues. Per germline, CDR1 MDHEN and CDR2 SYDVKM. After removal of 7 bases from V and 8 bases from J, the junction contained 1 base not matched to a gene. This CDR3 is CASKGGEAFF. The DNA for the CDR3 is TGTGCCAGCAAAGGGGGCGAAGCTTTCTTT.

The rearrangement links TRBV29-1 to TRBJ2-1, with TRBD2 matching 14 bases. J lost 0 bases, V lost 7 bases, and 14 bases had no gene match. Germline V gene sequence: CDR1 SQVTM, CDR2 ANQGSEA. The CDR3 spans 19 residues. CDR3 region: CSALLGTSGSGGSYNEQFF. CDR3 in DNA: TGCAGCGCCCTTTTGGGGACTAGCGGGAGTGGGGGCTCCTACAATGAGCAGTTCTTC.

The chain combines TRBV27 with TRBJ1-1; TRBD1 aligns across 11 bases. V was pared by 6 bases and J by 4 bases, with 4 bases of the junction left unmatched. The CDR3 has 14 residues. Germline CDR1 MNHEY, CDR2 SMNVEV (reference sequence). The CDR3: CASRPGTGGTEAFF. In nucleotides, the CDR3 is TGTGCCAGCAGACCCGGGACAGGGGGCACTGAAGCTTTCTTT.

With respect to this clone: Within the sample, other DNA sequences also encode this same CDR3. The CDR3 region is CASSLSNEQFF. The CDR3 DNA reads TGTGCCAGCAGCTTGAGCAATGAGCAGTTCTTC. The chain combines TRBV5-4 with TRBJ2-1, with D uncertain. The germline V gene encodes CDR1 SGHNT and CDR2 YYREEE (reference sequence). V lost 1 base and J 6 bases, leaving 2 bases between the germline ends. This CDR3 is 11 amino acids long.

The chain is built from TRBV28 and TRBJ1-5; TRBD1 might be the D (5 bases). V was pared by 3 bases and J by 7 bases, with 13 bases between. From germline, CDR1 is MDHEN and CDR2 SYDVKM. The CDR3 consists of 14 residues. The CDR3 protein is CASSFGRGWQPQHF. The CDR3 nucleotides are TGTGCCAGCAGTTTTGGCCGGGGGTGGCAGCCCCAGCATTTT.

In nucleotides, the CDR3 is TGTGCCAGCCCTAGAGGTCCTGAAGGCTCGGATGAGCAGTTCTTC. Its protein is CASPRGPEGSDEQFF. The chain employs TRBV2 and TRBJ2-1, with D unresolved. This CDR3 has 15 amino acids. The germline gives CDR1 SNHLY, CDR2 FYNNEI. Between the trimmed V and J ends, which lost 8 bases and 8 bases, there was a span of 22 bases.

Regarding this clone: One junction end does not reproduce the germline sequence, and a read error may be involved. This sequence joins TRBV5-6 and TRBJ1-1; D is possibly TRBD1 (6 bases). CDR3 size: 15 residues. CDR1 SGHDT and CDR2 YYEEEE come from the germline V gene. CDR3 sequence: CASTLRGTYNTEAFF. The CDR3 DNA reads TGTGCCAGCACCTTGCGCGGGACATATAACACTGAAGCTTTCTTT. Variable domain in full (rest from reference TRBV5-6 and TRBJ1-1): DAGVTQSPTHLIKTRGQQVTLRCSPKSGHDTVSWYQQALGQGPQFIFQYYEEEERQRGNFPDRFSGHQFPNYSSELNVNALLLGDSALYLCASTLRGTYNTEAFFGQGTRLTVV.

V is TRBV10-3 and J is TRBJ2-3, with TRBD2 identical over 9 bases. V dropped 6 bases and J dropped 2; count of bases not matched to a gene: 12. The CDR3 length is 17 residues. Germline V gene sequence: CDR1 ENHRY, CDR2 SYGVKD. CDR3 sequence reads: CAIRSLVAGDLTDTQYF. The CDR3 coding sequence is TGTGCCATCAGAAGTCTAGTAGCGGGGGACCTCACAGATACGCAGTATTTT.

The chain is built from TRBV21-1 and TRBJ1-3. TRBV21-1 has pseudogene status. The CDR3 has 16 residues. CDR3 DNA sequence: TGTGCCAGCAGCAAAAGACCGGGAAACTCTGGAAACACCATATATTTT. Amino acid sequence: CASSKRPGNSGNTIYF.

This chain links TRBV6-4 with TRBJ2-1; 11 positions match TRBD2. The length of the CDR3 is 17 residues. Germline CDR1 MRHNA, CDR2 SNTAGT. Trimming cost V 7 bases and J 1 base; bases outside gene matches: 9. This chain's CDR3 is CASKVAGGPCSYNEQFF. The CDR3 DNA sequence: TGTGCCAGCAAAGTAGCGGGAGGGCCTTGTTCCTACAATGAGCAGTTCTTC.

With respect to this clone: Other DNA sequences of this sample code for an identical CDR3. The CDR3 sequence is CASGQGYEQYF. The CDR3, as DNA: TGTGCCAGCGGACAGGGTTACGAGCAGTACTTC. V is TRBV27 and J is TRBJ2-7; 8 bases are shared with TRBD1. The germline gives CDR1 MNHEY, CDR2 SMNVEV (reference sequence). Germline trimming cut 8 bases from V and 4 bases from J; bases unmatched to any gene: 1. The CDR3 is 11 amino acids.

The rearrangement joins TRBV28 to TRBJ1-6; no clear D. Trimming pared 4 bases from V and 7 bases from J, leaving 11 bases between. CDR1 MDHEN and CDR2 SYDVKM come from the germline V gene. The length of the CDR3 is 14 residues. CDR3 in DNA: TGTGCCAGCAGTTCCCGGAGTGTCAATTCACCCCTCCACTTT. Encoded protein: CASSSRSVNSPLHF.

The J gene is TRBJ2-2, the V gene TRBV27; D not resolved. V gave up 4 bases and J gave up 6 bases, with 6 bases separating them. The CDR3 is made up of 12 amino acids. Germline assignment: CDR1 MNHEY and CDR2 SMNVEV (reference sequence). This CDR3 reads CASSSAAGELFF. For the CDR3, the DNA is TGTGCCAGCAGTTCAGCTGCCGGGGAGCTGTTTTTT.

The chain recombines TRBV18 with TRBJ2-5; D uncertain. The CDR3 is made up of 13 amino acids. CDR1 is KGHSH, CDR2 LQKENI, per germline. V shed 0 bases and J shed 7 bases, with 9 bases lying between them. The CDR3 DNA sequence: TGTGCCAGCTCACCACCTGCCCCCACGACCCAGTACTTC. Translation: CASSPPAPTTQYF.

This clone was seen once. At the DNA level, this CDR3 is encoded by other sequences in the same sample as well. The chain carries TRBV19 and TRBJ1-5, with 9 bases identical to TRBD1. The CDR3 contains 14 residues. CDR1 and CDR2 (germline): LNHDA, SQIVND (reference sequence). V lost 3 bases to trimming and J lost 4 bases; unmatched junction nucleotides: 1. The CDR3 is CASSIGTGNQPQHF. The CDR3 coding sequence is TGTGCCAGTAGTATCGGGACAGGGAATCAGCCCCAGCATTTT.

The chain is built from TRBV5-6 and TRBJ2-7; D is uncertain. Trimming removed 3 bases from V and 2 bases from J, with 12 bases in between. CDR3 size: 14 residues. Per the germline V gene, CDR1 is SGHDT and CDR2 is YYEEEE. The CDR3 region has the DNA TGTGCCAGCAGCTCCCTCATCAGAACCTACGAGCAGTACTTC. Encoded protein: CASSSLIRTYEQYF.

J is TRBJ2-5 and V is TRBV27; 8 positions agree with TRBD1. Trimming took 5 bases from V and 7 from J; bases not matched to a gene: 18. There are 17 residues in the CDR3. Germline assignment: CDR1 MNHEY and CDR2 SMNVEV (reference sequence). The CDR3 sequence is CASSTLSQTGASGTQYF. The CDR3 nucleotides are TGTGCCAGCAGTACTCTTTCCCAGACAGGGGCCTCGGGGACCCAGTACTTC.